This TCR beta chain was identified in a study of early T cells in non-severe SARS-CoV-2 infection. Overall study context: Sequencing targeted bulk RNA from unsorted whole blood, leaving chains unpaired.

The V end lost 4 bases, the J end lost 12 bases, and 16 bases lay between the germline ends. CDR3 length: 12 residues. The germline CDR1 and CDR2 sequences are SGHDT and YYEEEE. TCRdb fed the 5' RACE reads into MiXCR, producing one record per CDR3 protein. The sample has approximately 50,000 distinct CDR3 sequences; about 9.8% are singletons. The sequenced sample was whole blood. This rearrangement joins TRBV5-6 to TRBJ1-1; tentatively, D is TRBD1 (5 bases). This receptor was obtained from an adult who was a healthcare worker with PCR-confirmed SARS-CoV-2 infection or an uninfected control (not recorded which). The DNA of the CDR3 is TGTGCCAGCAGCCTTGGGCGGCAGGGAACTTTCTTT. Encoded protein: CASSLGRQGTFF. The full variable domain, in which reference TRBV5-6 and TRBJ1-1 provide the parts outside the CDR3, is DAGVTQSPTHLIKTRGQQVTLRCSPKSGHDTVSWYQQALGQGPQFIFQYYEEEERQRGNFPDRFSGHQFPNYSSELNVNALLLGDSALYLCASSLGRQGTFFGQGTRLTVV.